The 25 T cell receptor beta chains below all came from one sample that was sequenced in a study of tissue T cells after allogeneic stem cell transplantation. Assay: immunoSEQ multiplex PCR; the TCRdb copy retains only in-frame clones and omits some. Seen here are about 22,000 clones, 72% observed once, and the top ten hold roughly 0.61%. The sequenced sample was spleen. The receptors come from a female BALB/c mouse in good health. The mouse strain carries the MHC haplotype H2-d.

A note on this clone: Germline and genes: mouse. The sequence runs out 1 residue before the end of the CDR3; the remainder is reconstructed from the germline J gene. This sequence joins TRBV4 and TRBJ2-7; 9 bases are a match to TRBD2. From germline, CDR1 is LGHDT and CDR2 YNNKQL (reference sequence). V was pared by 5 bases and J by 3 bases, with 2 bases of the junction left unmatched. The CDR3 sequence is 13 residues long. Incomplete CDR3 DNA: TGTGCCAGCAGCCCCTGGGGGGGCTATGAACAGTAC. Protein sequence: CASSPWGGYEQY. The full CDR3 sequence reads CASSPWGGYEQYF.

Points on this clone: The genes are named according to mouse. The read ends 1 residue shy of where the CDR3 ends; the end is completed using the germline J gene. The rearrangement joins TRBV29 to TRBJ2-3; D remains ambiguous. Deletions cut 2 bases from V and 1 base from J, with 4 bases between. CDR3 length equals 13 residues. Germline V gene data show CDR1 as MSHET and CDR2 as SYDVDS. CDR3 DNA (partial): TGTGCTAGCAGTTTAGAGGGTGCAGAAACGCTGTAT. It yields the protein CASSLEGAETLY. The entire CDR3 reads CASSLEGAETLYF.

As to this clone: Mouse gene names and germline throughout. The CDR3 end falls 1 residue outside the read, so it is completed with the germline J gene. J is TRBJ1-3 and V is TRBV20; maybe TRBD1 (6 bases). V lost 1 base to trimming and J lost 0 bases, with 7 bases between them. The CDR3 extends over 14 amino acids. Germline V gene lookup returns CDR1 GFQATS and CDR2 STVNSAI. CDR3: CGARGDNSGNTLYF. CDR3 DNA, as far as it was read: TGTGGTGCTAGGGGGGACAATTCTGGAAATACGCTCTAT.

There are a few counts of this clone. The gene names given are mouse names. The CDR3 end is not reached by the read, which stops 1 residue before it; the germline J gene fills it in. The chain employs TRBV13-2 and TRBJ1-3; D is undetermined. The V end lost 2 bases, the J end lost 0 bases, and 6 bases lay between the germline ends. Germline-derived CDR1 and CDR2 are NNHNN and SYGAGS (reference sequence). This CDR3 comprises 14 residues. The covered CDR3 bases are TGTGCCAGCGGTGAAGACAATTCTGGAAATACGCTCTAT. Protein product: CASGEDNSGNTLY. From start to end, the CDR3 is CASGEDNSGNTLYF.

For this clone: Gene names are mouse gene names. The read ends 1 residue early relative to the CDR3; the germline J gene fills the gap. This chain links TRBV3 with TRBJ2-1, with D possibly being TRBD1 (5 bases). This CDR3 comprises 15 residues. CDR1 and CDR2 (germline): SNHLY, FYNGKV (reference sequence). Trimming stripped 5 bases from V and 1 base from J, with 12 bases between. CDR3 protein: CASSILQVNYAEQFF. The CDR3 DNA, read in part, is TGTGCCAGCAGCATACTACAGGTAAACTATGCTGAGCAGTTC.

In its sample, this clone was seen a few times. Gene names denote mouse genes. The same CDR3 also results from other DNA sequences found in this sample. This CDR3 reads CASSEGGEQYF. CDR3 DNA (partial): TGTGCCAGCAGTGAGGGGGGGGAACAGTAC. This chain uses TRBV13-1 with TRBJ2-7, with 7 nucleotides matching TRBD2. The read falls 1 residue short of the CDR3 end, and the missing part is taken from the germline J gene. V was clipped by 2 bases and J by 7 bases; unmatched bases: 0. The CDR3 loop spans 11 amino acids. Germline CDR1 NSHNY, CDR2 SYGAGN.

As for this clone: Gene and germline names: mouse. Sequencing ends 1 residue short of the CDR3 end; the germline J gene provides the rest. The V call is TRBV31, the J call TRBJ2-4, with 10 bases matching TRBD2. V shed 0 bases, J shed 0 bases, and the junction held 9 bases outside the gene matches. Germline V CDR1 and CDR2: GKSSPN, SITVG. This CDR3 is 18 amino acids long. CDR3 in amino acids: CAWSLGGLGGRSQNTLYF. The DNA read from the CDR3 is TGTGCCTGGAGTCTAGGGGGTCTGGGGGGGCGAAGTCAAAACACCTTGTAC.

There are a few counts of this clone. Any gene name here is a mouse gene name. This chain's CDR3 is CASSYPGGSKQYF. The CDR3 DNA, read in part, is TGTGCCAGCAGCTATCCTGGGGGGAGTAAACAGTAC. The chain links TRBV4 to TRBJ2-7; 8 positions match TRBD2. Read sequence stops 1 residue before the CDR3 end, and the germline J gene provides the missing end. This CDR3 has 13 amino acids. CDR1 is LGHDT, CDR2 YNNKQL, per germline (reference sequence). V trimming: 3 bases; J trimming: 8 bases; junction bases outside the gene matches: 6.

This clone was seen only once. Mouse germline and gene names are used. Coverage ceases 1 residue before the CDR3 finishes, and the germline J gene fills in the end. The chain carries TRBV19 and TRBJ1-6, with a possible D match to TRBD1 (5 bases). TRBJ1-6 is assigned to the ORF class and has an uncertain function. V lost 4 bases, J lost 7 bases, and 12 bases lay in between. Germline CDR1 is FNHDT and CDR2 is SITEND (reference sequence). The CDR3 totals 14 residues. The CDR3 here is CASSFQGGNSPLYF. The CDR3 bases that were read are TGTGCCAGCAGTTTTCAGGGAGGAAATTCGCCCCTCTAC.

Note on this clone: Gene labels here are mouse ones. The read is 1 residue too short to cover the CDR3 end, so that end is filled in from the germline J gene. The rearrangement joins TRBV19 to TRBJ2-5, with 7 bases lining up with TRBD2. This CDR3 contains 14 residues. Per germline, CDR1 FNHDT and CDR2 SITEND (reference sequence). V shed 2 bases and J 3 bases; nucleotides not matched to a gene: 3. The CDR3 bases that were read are TGTGCCAGCAGTATGCTGGGGGTACAAGACACCCAGTAC. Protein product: CASSMLGVQDTQY. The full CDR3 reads CASSMLGVQDTQYF.

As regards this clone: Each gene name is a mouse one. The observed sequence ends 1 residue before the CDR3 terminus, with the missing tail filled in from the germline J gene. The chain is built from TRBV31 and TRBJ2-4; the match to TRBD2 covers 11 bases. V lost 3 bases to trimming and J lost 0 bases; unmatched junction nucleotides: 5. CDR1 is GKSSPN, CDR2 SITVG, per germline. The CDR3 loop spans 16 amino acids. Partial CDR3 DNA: TGTGCCTGGAGCCGACTGGGGGGGAGTAGTCAAAACACCTTGTAC. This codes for CAWSRLGGSSQNTLY. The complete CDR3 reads CAWSRLGGSSQNTLYF.

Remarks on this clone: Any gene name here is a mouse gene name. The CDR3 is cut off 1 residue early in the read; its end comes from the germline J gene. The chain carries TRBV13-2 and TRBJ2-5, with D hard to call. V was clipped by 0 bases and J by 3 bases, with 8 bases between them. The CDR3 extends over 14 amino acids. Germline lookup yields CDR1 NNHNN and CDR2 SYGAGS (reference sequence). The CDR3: CASGDAGRQDTQYF. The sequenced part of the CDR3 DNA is TGTGCCAGCGGTGATGCCGGGCGGCAAGACACCCAGTAC.

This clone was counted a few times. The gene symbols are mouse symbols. CDR3 sequence reads: CASSGQGYEQYF. The part of the CDR3 DNA that was read is TGTGCCAGCAGTGGACAGGGGTATGAACAGTAC. V usage is TRBV19 and J usage is TRBJ2-7, with 9 bases aligning to TRBD1. The read comes to an end 1 residue before the CDR3 does, leaving the germline J gene to fill in the end. CDR1 FNHDT and CDR2 SITEND come from the germline V gene (reference sequence). The CDR3 extends over 12 amino acids. Trimming at V came to 4 bases and at J to 4 bases, leaving 0 bases not matched to a gene.

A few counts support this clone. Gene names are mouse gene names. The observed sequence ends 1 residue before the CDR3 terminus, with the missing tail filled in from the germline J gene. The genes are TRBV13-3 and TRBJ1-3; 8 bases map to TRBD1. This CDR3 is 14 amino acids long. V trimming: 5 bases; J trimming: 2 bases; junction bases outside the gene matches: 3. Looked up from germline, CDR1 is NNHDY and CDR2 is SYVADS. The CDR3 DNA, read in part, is TGTGCCAGCAGGGACAGGGCGACTGGAAATACGCTCTAT. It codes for CASRDRATGNTLY. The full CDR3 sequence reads CASRDRATGNTLYF. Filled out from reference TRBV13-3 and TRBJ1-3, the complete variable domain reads EAAVTQSPRSKVAVTGGKVTLSCHQTNNHDYMYWYRQDTGHGLRLIHYSYVADSTEKGDIPDGYKASRPSQENFSLILELASLSQTAVYFCASRDRATGNTLYFGEGSRLIVV.

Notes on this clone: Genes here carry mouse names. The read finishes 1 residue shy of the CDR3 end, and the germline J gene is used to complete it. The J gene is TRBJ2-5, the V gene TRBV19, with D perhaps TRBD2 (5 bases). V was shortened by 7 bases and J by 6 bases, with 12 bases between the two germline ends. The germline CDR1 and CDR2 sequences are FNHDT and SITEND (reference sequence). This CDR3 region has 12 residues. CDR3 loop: CASSLGGDTQYF. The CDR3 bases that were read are TGTGCCAGCTCGCTGGGTGGGGACACCCAGTAC.

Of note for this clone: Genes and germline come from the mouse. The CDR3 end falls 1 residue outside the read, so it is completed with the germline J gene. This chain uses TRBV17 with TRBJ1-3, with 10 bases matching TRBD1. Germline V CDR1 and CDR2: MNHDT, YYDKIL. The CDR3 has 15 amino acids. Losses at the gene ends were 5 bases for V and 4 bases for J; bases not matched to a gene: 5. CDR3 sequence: CASSSGTGVGNTLYF. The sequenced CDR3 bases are TGTGCTAGCAGTTCCGGGACAGGGGTGGGAAATACGCTCTAT.

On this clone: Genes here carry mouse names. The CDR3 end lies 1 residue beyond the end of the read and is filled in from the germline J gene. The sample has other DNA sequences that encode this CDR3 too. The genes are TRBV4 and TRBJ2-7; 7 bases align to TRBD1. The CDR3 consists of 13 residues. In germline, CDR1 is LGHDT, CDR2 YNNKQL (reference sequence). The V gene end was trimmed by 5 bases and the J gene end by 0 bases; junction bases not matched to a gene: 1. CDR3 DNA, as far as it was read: TGTGCCAGCAGCCCAGGGGGCTCCTATGAACAGTAC. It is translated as CASSPGGSYEQY. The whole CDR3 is CASSPGGSYEQYF.

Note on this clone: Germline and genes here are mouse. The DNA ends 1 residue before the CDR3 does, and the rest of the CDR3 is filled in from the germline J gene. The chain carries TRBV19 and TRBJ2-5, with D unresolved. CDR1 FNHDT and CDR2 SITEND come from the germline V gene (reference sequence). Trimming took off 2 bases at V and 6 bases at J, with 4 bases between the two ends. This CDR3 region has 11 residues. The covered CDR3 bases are TGTGCCAGCAGTATGAGGGACACCCAGTAC. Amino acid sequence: CASSMRDTQY. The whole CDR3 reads CASSMRDTQYF.

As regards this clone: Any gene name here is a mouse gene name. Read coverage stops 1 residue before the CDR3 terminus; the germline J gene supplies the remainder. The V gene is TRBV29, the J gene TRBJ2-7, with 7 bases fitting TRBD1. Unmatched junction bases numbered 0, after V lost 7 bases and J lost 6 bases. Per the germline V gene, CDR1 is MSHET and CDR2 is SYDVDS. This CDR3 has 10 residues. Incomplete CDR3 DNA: TGTGCTAGCAACAGGGGTGAACAGTAC. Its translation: CASNRGEQY. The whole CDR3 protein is CASNRGEQYF.

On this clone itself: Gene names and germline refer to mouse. CDR3 bases read: TGTGCCAGCGGTCGGACTGGGGGGTATGAACAGTAC. Translated, it gives CASGRTGGYEQY. The complete CDR3 reads CASGRTGGYEQYF. The chain links TRBV13-2 to TRBJ2-7; 11 positions match TRBD2. The DNA ends 1 residue before the CDR3 does, and the rest of the CDR3 is filled in from the germline J gene. The V gene end was trimmed by 4 bases and the J gene end by 4 bases; junction bases not matched to a gene: 1. The germline V gene has CDR1 NNHNN and CDR2 SYGAGS (reference sequence). The CDR3 runs 13 residues.

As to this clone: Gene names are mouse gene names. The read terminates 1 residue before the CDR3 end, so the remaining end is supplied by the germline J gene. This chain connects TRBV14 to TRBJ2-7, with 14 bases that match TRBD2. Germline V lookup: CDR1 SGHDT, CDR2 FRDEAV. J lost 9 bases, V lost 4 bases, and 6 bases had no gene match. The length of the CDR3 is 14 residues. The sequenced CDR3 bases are TGTGCCAGCAGTCCCGGGACTGGGGGGGCGGGACAGTAC. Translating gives CASSPGTGGAGQY. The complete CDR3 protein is CASSPGTGGAGQYF. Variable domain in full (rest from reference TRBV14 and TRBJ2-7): EAGVTQSPRYAVLQEGQAVSFWCDPISGHDTLYWYQQPRDQGPQLLVYFRDEAVIDNSQLPSDRFSAVRPKGTNSTLKIQSAKQGDTATYLCASSPGTGGAGQYFGPGTRLTVL.

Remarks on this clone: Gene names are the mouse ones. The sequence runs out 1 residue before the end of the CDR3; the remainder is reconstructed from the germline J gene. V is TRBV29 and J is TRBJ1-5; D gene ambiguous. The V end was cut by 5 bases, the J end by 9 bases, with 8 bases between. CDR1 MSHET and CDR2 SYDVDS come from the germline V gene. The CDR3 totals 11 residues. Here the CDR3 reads CASSKRRAPLF. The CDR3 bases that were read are TGTGCTAGCAGTAAGAGGAGGGCTCCGCTT.

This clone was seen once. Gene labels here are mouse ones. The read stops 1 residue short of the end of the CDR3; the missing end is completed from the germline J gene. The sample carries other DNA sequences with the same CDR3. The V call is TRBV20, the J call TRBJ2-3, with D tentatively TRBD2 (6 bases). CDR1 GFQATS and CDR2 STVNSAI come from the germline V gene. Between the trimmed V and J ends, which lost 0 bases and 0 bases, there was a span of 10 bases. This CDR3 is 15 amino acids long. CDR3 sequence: CGARDWGSSAETLYF. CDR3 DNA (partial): TGTGGTGCTAGGGATTGGGGGAGTAGTGCAGAAACGCTGTAT.

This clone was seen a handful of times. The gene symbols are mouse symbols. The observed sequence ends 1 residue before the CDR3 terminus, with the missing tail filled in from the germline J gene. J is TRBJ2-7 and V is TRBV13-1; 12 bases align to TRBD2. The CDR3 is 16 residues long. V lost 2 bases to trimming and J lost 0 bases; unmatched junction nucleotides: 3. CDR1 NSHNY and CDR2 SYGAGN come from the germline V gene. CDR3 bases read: TGTGCCAGCAGTGACGGGACTGGGGGGTCCTCCTATGAACAGTAC. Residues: CASSDGTGGSSYEQY. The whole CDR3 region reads CASSDGTGGSSYEQYF.

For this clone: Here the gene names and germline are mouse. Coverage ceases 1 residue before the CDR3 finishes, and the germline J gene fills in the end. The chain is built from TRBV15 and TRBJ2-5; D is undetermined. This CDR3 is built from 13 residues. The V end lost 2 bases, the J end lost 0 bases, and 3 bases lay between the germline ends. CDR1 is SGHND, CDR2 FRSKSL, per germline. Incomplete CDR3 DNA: TGTGCCAGCAGTTTAACAAACCAAGACACCCAGTAC. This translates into CASSLTNQDTQY. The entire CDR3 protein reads CASSLTNQDTQYF.